These 18 T cell receptor beta chains came from one sample sequenced in a study of regulatory T cells in long-lasting Graves disease. Time point reported: persistent/refractory GD, antithyroid drugs over 5 years with positive TRAb. The TCR library was prepared using RNA isolated from PBMCs. Investigators prepared the TCR beta libraries by applying iRepertoire HTBI primers and Arm-PCR of CDR3 regions. Each CDR3 protein gets one entry after TCRdb re-called the multiplex PCR reads with MiXCR. The table includes roughly 500,000 distinct CDR3 sequences, roughly 22% detected once. This sample comprised peripheral blood mononuclear cells (PBMCs), obtained when the disease was refractory, from a patient treated with antithyroid drugs. These receptors all come from a female donor with Graves disease.

Many counts were recorded for this clonotype. The gene calls are TRBV6-1 and TRBJ2-6; weak D call: TRBD2 (6 bases). This CDR3 contains 18 residues. Between the trimmed V and J ends, which lost 6 bases and 0 bases, there was a span of 18 bases. Germline CDR1 and CDR2: MNHNS and SASEGT. DNA for the CDR3: TGTGCCAGCAGCCGGGAGTGGGGGGTGTTCTCTGGGGCCAACGTCCTGACTTTC. Residues: CASSREWGVFSGANVLTF.

CDR3 DNA sequence: TGTGCCAGCAGCGCGGGACAGGTGGAAAAGGGCTACACCTTC. This codes for CASSAGQVEKGYTF. The genes are TRBV3-1 and TRBJ1-2; 8 bases fit TRBD1. The CDR3 is 14 residues long. V dropped 5 bases and J dropped 8; count of bases not matched to a gene: 10. CDR1 is LGHDT, CDR2 YNNKEL, per germline (reference sequence).

The table lists this clonotype with a few counts. This chain joins TRBV30 and TRBJ1-2, with TRBD1 as a possible D gene (5 bases). The V end was cut by 2 bases, the J end by 0 bases, with 13 bases between. The CDR3 is 15 residues long. From germline, CDR1 is GTSNPN and CDR2 SVGIG (reference sequence). CDR3 bases: TGTGCCTGGAGTCCTTTAAGGGGAGCTAACTATGGCTACACCTTC. Translation: CAWSPLRGANYGYTF.

This clonotype was counted a few times. This chain links TRBV9 with TRBJ2-7, with D tentatively TRBD1 (6 bases). The CDR3 has 15 amino acids. Germline V gene lookup returns CDR1 SGDLS and CDR2 YYNGEE. The germline V and J ends were trimmed by 0 bases and 3 bases, with 13 bases remaining between them. CDR3 coding DNA: TGTGCCAGCAGCGTAGTGGGGACACCGGTCTACGAGCAGTACTTC. Its translation: CASSVVGTPVYEQYF. The full variable domain, in which reference TRBV9 and TRBJ2-7 provide the parts outside the CDR3, is DSGVTQTPKHLITATGQRVTLRCSPRSGDLSVYWYQQSLDQGLQFLIQYYNGEERAKGNILERFSAQQFPDLHSELNLSSLELGDSALYFCASSVVGTPVYEQYFGPGTRLTVT.

This clonotype was observed once. The V and J genes are TRBV12-3 or TRBV12-4 and TRBJ1-2, with unresolved D. V lost 1 base, J lost 4 bases, and 19 bases lay in between. The CDR3 totals 17 residues. The CDR3 DNA sequence: TGTGCCAGCAGTTTAGGGTCTTCGGGGAGACGCGGCTATGGCTACACCTTC. Its translation: CASSLGSSGRRGYGYTF.

This clonotype was counted at least ten times. This sequence joins TRBV29-1 and TRBJ1-1; D ambiguous. Germline V lookup: CDR1 SQVTM, CDR2 ANQGSEA. V lost 4 bases and J lost 3, with 6 bases in between. This CDR3 contains 11 residues. Here the CDR3 DNA reads TGCAGCGTTGTTAGAGACACTGAAGCTTTCTTT. Its translation: CSVVRDTEAFF.

This clonotype was observed at least ten times. The chain joins TRBV12-3 or TRBV12-4 to TRBJ2-7; D may be TRBD1 or TRBD2 (5 bases each). The CDR3 sequence is 15 residues long. Trimming removed 6 bases from V and 0 bases from J, with 15 bases in between. CDR3 loop: CASSSGTDFSYEQYF. Written as DNA, the CDR3 is TGTGCCAGCAGCTCCGGGACCGACTTCTCCTACGAGCAGTACTTC.

This clonotype was seen repeatedly, ten times or more. V is TRBV29-1 and J is TRBJ1-2; 7 bases align to TRBD1. The CDR3 is 14 residues long. The J segment lost 8 bases and the V segment lost 7 bases, leaving 16 bases of the junction unmatched. The germline V gene encodes CDR1 SQVTM and CDR2 ANQGSEA. CDR3 sequence (DNA): TGCAGCGCCGTCCTAGACAGGGCCCTTGGGGGCTACACCTTC. This gives the protein CSAVLDRALGGYTF.

The chain employs TRBV30 and TRBJ2-7; maybe TRBD1 (6 bases). The germline V and J ends were trimmed by 0 bases and 4 bases, with 10 bases remaining between them. The CDR3 contains 13 residues. From germline, CDR1 is GTSNPN and CDR2 SVGIG (reference sequence). CDR3: CAWSVGDKYEQYF. In DNA, the CDR3 is TGTGCCTGGAGTGTCGGGGACAAATACGAGCAGTACTTC.

Details on this clonotype: A read error is possible here, since a much larger clone lies one base away. The chain links TRBV29-1 to TRBJ2-7; D may be TRBD1 (6 bases). Trimming shortened V by 5 bases and J by 5 bases, and 19 bases separated the two germline ends. The CDR3 extends over 14 amino acids. The V gene's germline CDR1 is SQVTM and CDR2 ANQGSEA. CDR3 loop: CSVSRLQGSDEQYF. DNA for the CDR3: TGCAGCGTTTCAAGGCTACAGGGTAGTGACGAGCAGTACTTC.

This clonotype was counted at least ten times. J is TRBJ2-5 and V is TRBV12-3 or TRBV12-4; 9 bases match TRBD1. V shed 5 bases and J 0 bases; nucleotides not matched to a gene: 7. The CDR3 totals 16 residues. This CDR3 reads CASSPEDRGYQETQYF. The CDR3 region has the DNA TGTGCCAGCAGTCCAGAAGACAGGGGGTACCAAGAGACCCAGTACTTC.

This clonotype was counted at least ten times. The CDR3 bases are TGTGCCACCAGCGTTAGCGGGAGCAACTACGAGCAGTACTTC. As protein: CATSVSGSNYEQYF. This rearrangement joins TRBV15 to TRBJ2-7; 9 nucleotides match TRBD2. J lost 3 bases, V lost 5 bases, and 5 bases had no gene match. This CDR3 has 14 amino acids. Germline V gives CDR1 LNHNV, CDR2 YYDKDF (reference sequence).

The chain links TRBV19 to TRBJ2-2, with a weak D call TRBD2 (7 bases). The CDR3 totals 15 residues. Germline CDR1 and CDR2: LNHDA and SQIVND (reference sequence). The ends were cut back, 6 bases at V and 1 base at J, with 12 bases in the middle. The CDR3, as DNA: TGTGCCAGTAGCGGGGGGCTAAGGAACACCGGGGAGCTGTTTTTT. Translation: CASSGGLRNTGELFF.

The J gene is TRBJ1-2, the V gene TRBV14; unclear D gene. The CDR3 consists of 13 residues. The germline V and J ends were trimmed by 1 base and 6 bases, with 9 bases remaining between them. Germline values: CDR1 SGHDN, CDR2 FVKESK. The CDR3 protein is CASSQVPEDGYTF. The CDR3 DNA reads TGTGCCAGCAGCCAAGTCCCAGAGGATGGCTACACCTTC.

This clonotype was counted ten times or more. The chain is built from TRBV24-1 and TRBJ2-5, with D maybe TRBD1 (6 bases). The germline CDR1 and CDR2 sequences are KGHDR and SFDVKD. Trimming cost V 4 bases and J 1 base, with 9 bases left between them. This CDR3 has 14 residues. CDR3 sequence: CATSESDSQETQYF. DNA for the CDR3: TGTGCCACCAGTGAATCGGACAGCCAAGAGACCCAGTACTTC.

This clonotype was seen repeatedly, ten times or more. The gene calls are TRBV7-2 and TRBJ2-5; 8 bases align to TRBD2. With 1 base clipped from V and 4 bases from J, the junction kept 5 bases outside the gene matches. The CDR3 consists of 15 residues. Per the germline V gene, CDR1 is SGHTA and CDR2 is FQGNSA. This chain's CDR3 is CASSLEAGEIETQYF. The CDR3 nucleotides read TGTGCCAGCAGCTTAGAAGCGGGGGAGATAGAGACCCAGTACTTC.

This clonotype was observed a few times. The chain carries TRBV7-2 and TRBJ1-2, with TRBD1 matching 9 bases. The length of the CDR3 is 13 residues. The V gene end was trimmed by 6 bases and the J gene end by 14 bases; junction bases not matched to a gene: 13. Germline CDR1 is SGHTA and CDR2 is FQGNSA. DNA of the CDR3: TGTGCCAGCAGAGCCGGGACAGGGCGTCTTGGAACCTTC. Protein product: CASRAGTGRLGTF.

This clonotype appeared many times. The V and J genes are TRBV12-3 or TRBV12-4 and TRBJ1-4; TRBD1 matches at 8 bases. The CDR3 length is 14 residues. Losses at the gene ends were 5 bases for V and 5 bases for J; bases not matched to a gene: 4. The CDR3 region has the DNA TGTGCCAGCAGTCCACAGGGGGTGAATGAAAAACTGTTTTTT. Translated, it gives CASSPQGVNEKLFF.